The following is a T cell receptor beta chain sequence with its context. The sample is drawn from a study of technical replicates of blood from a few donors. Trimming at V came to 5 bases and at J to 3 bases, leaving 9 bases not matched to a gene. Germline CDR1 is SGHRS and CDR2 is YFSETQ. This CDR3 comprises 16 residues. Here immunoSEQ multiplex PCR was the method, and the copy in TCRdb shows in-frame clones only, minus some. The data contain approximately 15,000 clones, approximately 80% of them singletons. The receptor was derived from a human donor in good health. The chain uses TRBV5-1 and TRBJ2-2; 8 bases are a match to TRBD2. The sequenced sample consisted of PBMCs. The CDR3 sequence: CASRRGALQDTGELFF. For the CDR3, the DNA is TGCGCCAGCAGGCGGGGGGCCTTACAGGACACCGGGGAGCTGTTTTTT.